The entry below describes one T cell receptor (beta chain). The source of the sample is a study of blood T cell repertoires in COVID-19. For the study at large: Collection of acute and convalescent COVID-19 samples took place in the United States, Italy and Spain.

Trimming took 9 bases from V and 8 from J; bases not matched to a gene: 7. CDR3 length: 13 residues. Method: immunoSEQ multiplex PCR; TCRdb's copy keeps in-frame clones and lacks some. The table shows under 200,000 clones, with around 90% occurring only once. The sample comprised peripheral blood. The clonotype comes from a man younger than 35 with acute or convalescent COVID-19. J is TRBJ1-2 and V is TRBV12-3 or TRBV12-4; 12 bases are shared with TRBD1. CDR3 in amino acids: CASTPGTGGGYTF. The CDR3 region has the DNA TGTGCCAGTACTCCCGGGACAGGGGGCGGCTACACCTTC.